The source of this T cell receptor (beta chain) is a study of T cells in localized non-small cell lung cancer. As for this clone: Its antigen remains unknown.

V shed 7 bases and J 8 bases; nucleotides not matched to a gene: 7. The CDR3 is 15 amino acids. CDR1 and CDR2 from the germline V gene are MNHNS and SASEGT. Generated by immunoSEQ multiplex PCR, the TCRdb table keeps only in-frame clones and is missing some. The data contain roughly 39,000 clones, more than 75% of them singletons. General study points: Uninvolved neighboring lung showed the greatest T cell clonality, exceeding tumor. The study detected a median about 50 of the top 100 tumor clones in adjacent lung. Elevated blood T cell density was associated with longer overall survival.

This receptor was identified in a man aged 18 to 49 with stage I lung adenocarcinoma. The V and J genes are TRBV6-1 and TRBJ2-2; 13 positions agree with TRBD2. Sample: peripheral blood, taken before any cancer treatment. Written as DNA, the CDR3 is TGTGCCAGCACCGCCACTAGCGGGGGGGCGGGGGAGCTGTTTTTT. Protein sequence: CASTATSGGAGELFF.